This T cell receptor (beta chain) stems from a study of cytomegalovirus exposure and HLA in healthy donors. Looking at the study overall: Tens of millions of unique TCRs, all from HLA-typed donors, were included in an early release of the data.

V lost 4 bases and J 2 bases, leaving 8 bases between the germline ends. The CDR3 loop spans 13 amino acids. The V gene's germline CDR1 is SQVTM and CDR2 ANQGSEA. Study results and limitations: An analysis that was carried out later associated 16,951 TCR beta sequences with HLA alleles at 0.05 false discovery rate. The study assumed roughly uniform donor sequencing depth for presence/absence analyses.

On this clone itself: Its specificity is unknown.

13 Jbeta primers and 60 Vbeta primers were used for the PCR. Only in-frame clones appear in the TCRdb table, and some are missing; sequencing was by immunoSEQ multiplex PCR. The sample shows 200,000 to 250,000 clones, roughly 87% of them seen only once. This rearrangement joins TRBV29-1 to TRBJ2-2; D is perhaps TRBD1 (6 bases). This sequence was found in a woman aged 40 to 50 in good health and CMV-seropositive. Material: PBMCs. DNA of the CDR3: TGCAGCGTTGGCAGGGGAAACACCGGGGAGCTGTTTTTT. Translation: CSVGRGNTGELFF.